This TCR beta chain was found in a study of blood T cell repertoires in COVID-19 (TCRdb year 2020). At the level of the whole study: Collaborator samples came from the United States, Italy and Spain and covered acute and convalescent phases of COVID-19. Sample metadata almost always included a de-identified subject ID, COVID-19 status, age in years and sex. Deeply sampled blood TCRbeta repertoires from subjects exposed to, actively infected with, or recovered from COVID-19 were included in the dataset. Samples came from the ongoing ImmuneRACE study (first 160 participants) plus 1,254 subjects from 6 global collaborators. The repertoires were released in a freely available public database intended as a resource for research on the immune response to SARS-CoV-2. HLA class I and class II types, where available, came from metadata supplied by the sample provider rather than from assay-based typing. The prospective study material was composed of cDNA or gDNA derived from T cells, B-cell-depleted T cells, or PBMCs. General study outcomes and caveats: How much clinical and demographic metadata was included differed by source and by participant, and the metadata was provided uncurated.

TCRbeta CDR3 regions were amplified from genomic DNA by means of the immunoSEQ Assay, a bias-controlled multiplex PCR. The original pipeline was this. The number of nucleated cells in each sample was estimated by amplification of reference gene primers within the assay. To quantify the absolute abundance of each unique TCRbeta CDR3 rearrangement, sequence reads were collapsed and filtered. For each sample, productive Simpson clonality was calculated as the square root of Simpson's diversity index over productive rearrangements. Not all clones reach the TCRdb copy of this immuneACCESS table, which keeps in-frame sequences only. Checked studies attribute under half of the gap to unresolved V genes and leave the rest unexplained. V and J calls and clone size come straight from that table; D and trimming were deduced from the DNA. Recorded for this sample are approximately 35,000 clones; more than 65% of them occurred a single time. The ten largest make up roughly 15% of the sample.

According to the germline V gene, CDR1 reads MNHEY and CDR2 reads SVGAGI. From its cysteine to its phenylalanine, the CDR3 spans 12 amino acids. This entry keeps only the CDR3 DNA: 36 bases, framed from base 1. V is pared back by 6 bases and J by 4 bases, with 10 bases lying between the germline termini. Collaborating institutions collected whole blood in K2EDTA tubes following their own protocols. For TCRbeta analysis, collaborator samples were shipped as frozen whole blood, as isolated PBMCs, or as DNA extracted from either sample type. Notes on this clone: The specificity of this receptor is unknown. No base quality information exists; no much larger clone differs at one position.

This sequence uses TRBV6-5 and TRBJ2-7, and perhaps TRBD1 as D gene, on 5 matching bases. This clonotype originated in a human donor in a cohort sampled during active COVID-19. Sequencing was done on a sample of peripheral blood. The nucleotides read TGTGCCAGCAGCTACCAGGGTTACGAGCAGTACTTC. It encodes CASSYQGYEQYF.